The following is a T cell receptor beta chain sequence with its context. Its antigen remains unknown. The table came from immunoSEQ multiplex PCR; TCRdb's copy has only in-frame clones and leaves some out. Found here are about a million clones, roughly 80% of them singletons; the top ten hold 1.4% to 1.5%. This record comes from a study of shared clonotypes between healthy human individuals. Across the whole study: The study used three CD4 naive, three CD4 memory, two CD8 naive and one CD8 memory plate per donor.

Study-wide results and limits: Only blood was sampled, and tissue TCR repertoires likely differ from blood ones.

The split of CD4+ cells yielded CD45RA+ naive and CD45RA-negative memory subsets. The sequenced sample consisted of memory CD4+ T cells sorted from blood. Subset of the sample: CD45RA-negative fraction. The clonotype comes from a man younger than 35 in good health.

CDR3 bases: TGTGCCAGCAGCTTAAGTGTACGGGGCGAGCAGTACTTC. Protein product: CASSLSVRGEQYF. This chain connects TRBV7-9 to TRBJ2-7, with TRBD2 as a possible D gene (5 bases). The CDR3 covers 13 residues. The V end lost 2 bases, the J end lost 6 bases, and 11 bases lay between the germline ends. Germline V gives CDR1 SEHNR, CDR2 FQNEAQ (reference sequence). Supplemented by reference TRBV7-9 and TRBJ2-7, the full variable domain reads DTGVSQNPRHKITKRGQNVTFRCDPISEHNRLYWYRQTLGQGPEFLTYFQNEAQLEKSRLLSDRFSAERPKGSFSTLEIQRTEQGDSAMYLCASSLSVRGEQYFGPGTRLTVT.